This T cell receptor (beta chain) was recovered during a study of Graves' ophthalmopathy and Graves' hyperthyroidism. Amplification of the TCR beta CDR3 regions used RNA transcripts (as template). In the first round, RT-PCR was carried out with HTBI primers, and a multiplex PCR formed the second round. TCRdb fed the multiplex PCR reads into MiXCR, producing one record per CDR3 protein. The sample lists 600,000 to 700,000 distinct CDR3 sequences, 35% to 50% seen once, with roughly 3% in the top ten. After removal of 7 bases from V and 4 bases from J, the junction contained 6 bases not matched to a gene. The CDR3 sequence is 14 residues long. Germline V gene data show CDR1 as SNHLY and CDR2 as FYNNEI.

This sequence joins TRBV2 and TRBJ1-4; 7 bases align to TRBD1. The sequenced sample consisted of peripheral blood. This TCR was recovered from an adult man with Graves' ophthalmopathy. CDR3 nucleotide sequence: TGTGCCAGCACTGGGACAGCCCATAATGAAAAACTGTTTTTT. Encoded protein: CASTGTAHNEKLFF.